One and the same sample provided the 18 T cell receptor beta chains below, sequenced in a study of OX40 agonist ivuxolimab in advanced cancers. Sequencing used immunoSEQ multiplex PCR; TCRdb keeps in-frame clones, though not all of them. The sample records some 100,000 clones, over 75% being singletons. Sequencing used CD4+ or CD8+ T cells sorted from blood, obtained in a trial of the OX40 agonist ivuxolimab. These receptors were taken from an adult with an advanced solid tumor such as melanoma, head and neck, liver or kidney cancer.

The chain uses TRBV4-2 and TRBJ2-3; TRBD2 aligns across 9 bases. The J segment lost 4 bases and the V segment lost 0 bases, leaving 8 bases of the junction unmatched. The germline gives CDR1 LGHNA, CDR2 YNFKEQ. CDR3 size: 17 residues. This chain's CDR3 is CASSQDPSGRRADTQYF. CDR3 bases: TGTGCCAGCAGCCAAGATCCGAGCGGGAGGAGGGCAGATACGCAGTATTTT.

CDR3 DNA sequence: TGTGCCAGCAGGATAAGCGGGAGCCCGAACATTCAGTACTTC. It translates to CASRISGSPNIQYF. The V call is TRBV28, the J call TRBJ2-4; TRBD2 matches 8 bases. V shed 6 bases and J 7 bases; nucleotides not matched to a gene: 8. The CDR3 is 14 amino acids. CDR1 and CDR2 (germline): MDHEN, SYDVKM. Using reference TRBV28 and TRBJ2-4 for the parts outside the CDR3, the full variable domain is DVKVTQSSRYLVKRTGEKVFLECVQDMDHENMFWYRQDPGLGLRLIYFSYDVKMKEKGDIPEGYSVSREKKERFSLILESASTNQTSMYLCASRISGSPNIQYFGAGTRLSVL.

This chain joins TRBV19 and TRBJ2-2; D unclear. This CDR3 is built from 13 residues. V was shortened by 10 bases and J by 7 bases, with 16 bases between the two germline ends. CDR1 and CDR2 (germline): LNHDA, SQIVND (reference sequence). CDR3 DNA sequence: TGTGCCACCCGAGATCTTATTGACGGGGAGCTGTTTTTT. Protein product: CATRDLIDGELFF.

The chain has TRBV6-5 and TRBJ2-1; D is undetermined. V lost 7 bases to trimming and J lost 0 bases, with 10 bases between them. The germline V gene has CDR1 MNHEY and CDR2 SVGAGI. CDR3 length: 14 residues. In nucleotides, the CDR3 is TGTGCCAGCAAGGTCGGCGGCTCCTACAATGAGCAGTTCTTC. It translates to CASKVGGSYNEQFF.

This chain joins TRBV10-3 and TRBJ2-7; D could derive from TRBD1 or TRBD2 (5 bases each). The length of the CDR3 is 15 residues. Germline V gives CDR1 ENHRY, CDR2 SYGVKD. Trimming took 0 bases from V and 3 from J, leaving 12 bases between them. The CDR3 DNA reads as TGTGCCATCAGTGAGTCGAGTGGGGGTGACTACGAGCAGTACTTC. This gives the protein CAISESSGGDYEQYF.

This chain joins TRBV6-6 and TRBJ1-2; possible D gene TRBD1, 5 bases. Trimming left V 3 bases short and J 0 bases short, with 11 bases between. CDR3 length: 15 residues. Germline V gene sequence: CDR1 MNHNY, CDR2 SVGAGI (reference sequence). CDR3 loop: CASSYFGGANYGYTF. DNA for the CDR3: TGTGCCAGCAGTTATTTTGGGGGAGCTAACTATGGCTACACCTTC.

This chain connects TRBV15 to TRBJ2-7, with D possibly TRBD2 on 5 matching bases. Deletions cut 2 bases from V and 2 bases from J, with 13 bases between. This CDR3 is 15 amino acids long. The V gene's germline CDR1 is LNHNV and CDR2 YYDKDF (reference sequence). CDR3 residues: CATSRTGRTAYEQYF. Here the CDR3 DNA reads TGTGCCACCAGCAGAACTGGACGGACTGCCTACGAGCAGTACTTC.

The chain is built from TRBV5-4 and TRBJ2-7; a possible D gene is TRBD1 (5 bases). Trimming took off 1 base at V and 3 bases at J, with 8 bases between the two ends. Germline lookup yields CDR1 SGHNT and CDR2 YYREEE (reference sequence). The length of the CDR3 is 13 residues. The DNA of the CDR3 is TGTGCCAGCAGCTTGCGCCAGGGCTACGAGCAGTACTTC. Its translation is CASSLRQGYEQYF.

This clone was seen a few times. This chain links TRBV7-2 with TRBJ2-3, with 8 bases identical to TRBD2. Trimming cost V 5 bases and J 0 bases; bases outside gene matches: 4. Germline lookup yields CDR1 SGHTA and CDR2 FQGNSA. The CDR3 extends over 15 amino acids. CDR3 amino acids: CASSVLADSTDTQYF. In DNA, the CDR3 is TGTGCCAGCAGCGTACTAGCGGACAGCACAGATACGCAGTATTTT.

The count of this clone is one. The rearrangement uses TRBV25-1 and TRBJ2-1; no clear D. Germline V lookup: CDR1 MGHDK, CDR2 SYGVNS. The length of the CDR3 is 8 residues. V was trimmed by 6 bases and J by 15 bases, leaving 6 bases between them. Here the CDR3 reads CASRGWFF. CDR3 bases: TGTGCCAGCAGGGGGTGGTTCTTC. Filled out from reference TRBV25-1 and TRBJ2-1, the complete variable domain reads EADIYQTPRYLVIGTGKKITLECSQTMGHDKMYWYQQDPGMELHLIHYSYGVNSTEKGDLSSESTVSRIRTEHFPLTLESARPSHTSQYLCASRGWFFGPGTRLTVL.

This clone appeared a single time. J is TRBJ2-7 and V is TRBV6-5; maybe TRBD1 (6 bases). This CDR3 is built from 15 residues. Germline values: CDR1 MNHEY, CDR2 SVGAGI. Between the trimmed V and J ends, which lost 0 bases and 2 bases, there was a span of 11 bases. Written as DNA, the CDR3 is TGTGCCAGCAGTTACTCGTACCAGGGGCCCTACGAGCAGTACTTC. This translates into CASSYSYQGPYEQYF.

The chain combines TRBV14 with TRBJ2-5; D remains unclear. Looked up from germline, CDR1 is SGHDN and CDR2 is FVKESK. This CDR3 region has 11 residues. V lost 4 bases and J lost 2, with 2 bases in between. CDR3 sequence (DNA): TGTGCCAGCAGCCGGCAAGAGACCCAGTACTTC. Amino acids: CASSRQETQYF.

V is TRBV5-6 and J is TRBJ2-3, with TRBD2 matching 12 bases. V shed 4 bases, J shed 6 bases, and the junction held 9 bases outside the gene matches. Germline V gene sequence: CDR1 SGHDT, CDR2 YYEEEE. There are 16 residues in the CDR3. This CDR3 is CASSGPGLAGFDTQYF. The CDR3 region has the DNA TGTGCCAGCAGCGGTCCGGGACTAGCGGGTTTTGATACGCAGTATTTT. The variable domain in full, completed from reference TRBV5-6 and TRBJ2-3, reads DAGVTQSPTHLIKTRGQQVTLRCSPKSGHDTVSWYQQALGQGPQFIFQYYEEEERQRGNFPDRFSGHQFPNYSSELNVNALLLGDSALYLCASSGPGLAGFDTQYFGPGTRLTVL.

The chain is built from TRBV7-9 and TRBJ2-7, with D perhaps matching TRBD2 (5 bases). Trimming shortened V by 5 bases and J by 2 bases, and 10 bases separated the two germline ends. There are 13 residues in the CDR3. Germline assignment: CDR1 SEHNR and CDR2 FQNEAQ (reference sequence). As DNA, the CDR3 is TGTGCCAGCAGCGCCGGGAACACCTACGAGCAGTACTTC. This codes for CASSAGNTYEQYF. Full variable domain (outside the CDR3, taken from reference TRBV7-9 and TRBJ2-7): DTGVSQNPRHKITKRGQNVTFRCDPISEHNRLYWYRQTLGQGPEFLTYFQNEAQLEKSRLLSDRFSAERPKGSFSTLEIQRTEQGDSAMYLCASSAGNTYEQYFGPGTRLTVT.

The CDR3: CASSVLGVPTDTQYF. The CDR3, as DNA: TGTGCCAGCAGCGTCCTAGGGGTCCCCACAGATACGCAGTATTTT. The gene calls are TRBV7-3 and TRBJ2-3, with a possible D match to TRBD1 (5 bases). The CDR3 is made up of 15 amino acids. V lost 5 bases to trimming and J lost 2 bases, with 14 bases between them. CDR1 and CDR2 from the germline V gene are SGHTA and FQGTGA.

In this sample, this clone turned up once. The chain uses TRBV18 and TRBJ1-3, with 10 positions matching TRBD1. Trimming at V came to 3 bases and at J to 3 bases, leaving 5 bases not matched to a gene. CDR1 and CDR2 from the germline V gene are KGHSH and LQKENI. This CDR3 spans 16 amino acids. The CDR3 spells CASSPGQGTLGNTIYF. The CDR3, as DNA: TGTGCCAGCTCACCGGGACAGGGGACGCTTGGAAACACCATATATTTT.

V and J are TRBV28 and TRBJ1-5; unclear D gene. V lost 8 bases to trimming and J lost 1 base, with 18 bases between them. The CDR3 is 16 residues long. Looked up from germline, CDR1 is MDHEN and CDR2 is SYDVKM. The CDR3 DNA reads TGTGCCAGCGTCGTGTCGAAAGGGTTGAGCAATCAGCCCCAGCATTTT. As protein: CASVVSKGLSNQPQHF.

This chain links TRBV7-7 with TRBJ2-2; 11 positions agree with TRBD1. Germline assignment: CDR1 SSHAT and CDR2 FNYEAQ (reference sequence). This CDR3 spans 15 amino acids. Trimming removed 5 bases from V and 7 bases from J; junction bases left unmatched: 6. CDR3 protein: CASSPGTGGIGELFF. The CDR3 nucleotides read TGTGCCAGCAGCCCCGGGACAGGGGGAATCGGGGAGCTGTTTTTT.